This T cell receptor (beta chain) was profiled in a study of shared clonotypes between healthy human individuals. Study-wide results and limits: Exclusively blood specimens were collected; tissue repertoires likely differ.

Comment on this clone: Its antigen is undetermined.

Caucasian adults living in Nashville, Tennessee, provided all samples. Partitioning of CD4+ cells yielded a CD45RA+ naive subset and a CD45RA-negative memory subset. Samples underwent the assay at deep level. Clones were sequenced by immunoSEQ multiplex PCR, and TCRdb holds only the in-frame ones, with some missing. Of some 580,000 clones listed, almost 97% are singletons. The TCR was taken from a woman aged 25-40 years in good health. Specimen: naive CD4+ T cells sorted from blood. Subset defined: CD45RA+ positively selected.

This CDR3 is CASSIVSDPRDTQYF. The CDR3 DNA is TGTGCCAGTAGTATTGTGTCGGACCCTCGGGATACGCAGTATTTT. This chain connects TRBV19 to TRBJ2-3; D call uncertain. The CDR3 contains 15 residues. The germline gives CDR1 LNHDA, CDR2 SQIVND (reference sequence). Trimming shortened V by 3 bases and J by 6 bases, and 16 bases separated the two germline ends. The whole variable domain, remainder taken from reference TRBV19 and TRBJ2-3, is DGGITQSPKYLFRKEGQNVTLSCEQNLNHDAMYWYRQDPGQGLRLIYYSQIVNDFQKGDIAEGYSVSREKKESFPLTVTSAQKNPTAFYLCASSIVSDPRDTQYFGPGTRLTVL.